This T cell receptor beta chain was sequenced during a study of shared clonotypes between healthy human individuals. Generated by immunoSEQ multiplex PCR, the TCRdb table keeps only in-frame clones and is missing some. The sample shows approximately 2,000,000 clones, 85% to 95% of them seen only once. Trimming stripped 5 bases from V and 1 base from J, with 5 bases between. This CDR3 spans 12 amino acids. CDR1 is MNHEY, CDR2 SMNVEV, per germline (reference sequence). The specimen was naive CD4+ T cells from PBMCs. The subset is: CD45RA+ positively selected. The chain recombines TRBV27 with TRBJ1-1; D is undetermined. This sequence originates from a man in his late teens or twenties in good health. Some clones in this sample may be carry-over from other donors' samples. CDR3 sequence: CASSRWNTEAFF. The DNA for the CDR3 is TGTGCCAGCAGTAGATGGAACACTGAAGCTTTCTTT.